This T cell receptor beta chain is from a study of cytomegalovirus exposure and HLA in healthy donors. General study points: Sequence variants that were highly shared formed a cluster that was likely a sequencing artifact.

As to this clone: Its specificity is not known.

Researchers ran the PCR with 60 Vbeta and 13 Jbeta primers. Assay: immunoSEQ multiplex PCR; the TCRdb copy retains only in-frame clones and omits some. This sample yields more than 150,000 clones, of which more than 65% are seen a single time; about 2.5% belongs to the top ten. Specimen: PBMCs. The sequence came from a woman aged 25 to 39 in good health and CMV-seropositive.

The CDR3 sequence: CASSVRQGGVYNEQFF. The CDR3 DNA reads as TGTGCCAGCAGCGTCCGACAGGGAGGAGTCTACAATGAGCAGTTCTTC. V gene TRBV11-1 combines with J gene TRBJ2-1; a weak D match, TRBD1 (7 bases). The germline gives CDR1 SGHAT, CDR2 FQDESV (reference sequence). CDR3 size: 16 residues. V was cut by 5 bases and J by 3 bases, with 17 bases left in between.